The T cell receptor (beta chain) described here comes from a study of regulatory T cells in long-lasting Graves disease. Germline V CDR1 and CDR2: MDHEN, SYDVKM. The CDR3 has 16 amino acids. V was clipped by 6 bases and J by 4 bases, with 16 bases between them. This clonotype has a count of ten or more. This sample's time point: newly diagnosed GD, antithyroid drugs for less than 3 months. Construction of the TCR library relied on RNA isolated from PBMCs. Libraries of TCR beta came from iRepertoire HTBI primers plus Arm-PCR of CDR3 regions. TCRdb reprocessed the multiplex PCR reads via MiXCR and lists one record per CDR3 protein. In the table there are 350,000 to 550,000 distinct CDR3 sequences, approximately 16% of which are singletons. The data were also submitted as part of a second study, on T cells in Graves' hyperthyroidism and ophthalmopathy.

The chain couples TRBV28 to TRBJ2-6; D may match TRBD1 or TRBD2 (5 bases each). Sequences were derived from peripheral blood mononuclear cells (PBMCs), sampled at new diagnosis, from a patient treated with antithyroid drugs. The sequence was collected from a woman under 30 with Graves disease. Here the CDR3 DNA reads TGTGCCAGCAGAATACCATCGGGGCTCGGGGCCAACGTCCTGACTTTC. Protein product: CASRIPSGLGANVLTF.